These T cell receptor beta chains were read from a single sample in a study of OX40 agonist ivuxolimab in advanced cancers. Some clones are missing from TCRdb's copy, which holds only in-frame ones; the method was immunoSEQ multiplex PCR. This sample has 44,000 or so clones; 88% occur once, and the top ten carry 3.4%. The sample consisted of CD4+ or CD8+ T cells sorted from blood, taken in a trial of the OX40 agonist ivuxolimab. The source is an adult with an advanced solid tumor such as melanoma, head and neck, liver or kidney cancer. Both conserved end residues are part of each CDR3. Fields, in order: V gene, D gene, clone size, J gene, CDR3 protein, CDR3 DNA. D genes are given only for firm matches. Clone size is given for some rows only: seen once, a few or many times, or a class if the clone is expanded.

TRBV7-3,TRBD1,once,TRBJ2-7,CASSFGQGDEQYF,TGTGCCAGCAGCTTTGGACAGGGCGACGAGCAGTACTTC
TRBV9,.,few,TRBJ2-2,CASSTAGELFF,TGTGCCAGCAGCACCGCCGGGGAGCTGTTTTTT
TRBV11-3,TRBD1,.,TRBJ2-2,CASSYRGNTGELFF,TGTGCCAGCAGCTACAGGGGGAACACCGGGGAGCTGTTTTTT
TRBV5-1,TRBD1,.,TRBJ2-7,CASSFGTGSPEQYF,TGCGCCAGCAGCTTCGGGACAGGGTCTCCCGAGCAGTACTTC
TRBV7-2,TRBD1,.,TRBJ2-1,CASSLGGTGGNEQFF,TGTGCCAGCAGCTTAGGGGGGACAGGGGGCAATGAGCAGTTCTTC
TRBV30,.,.,TRBJ1-1,CAWSVLGTLTEAFF,TGTGCCTGGAGTGTACTGGGGACTTTAACTGAAGCTTTCTTT
TRBV11-2,.,once,TRBJ2-5,CASSLADTIQTQYF,TGTGCCAGCAGCTTAGCTGACACCATCCAGACCCAGTACTTC
TRBV28,.,few,TRBJ1-1,CASRDGRAEAFF,TGTGCCAGCAGGGATGGTAGGGCTGAAGCTTTCTTT
TRBV5-4,.,.,TRBJ2-1,CASSTEPGTPNNEQFF,TGTGCCAGCAGCACCGAACCCGGGACACCTAACAATGAGCAGTTCTTC
TRBV6-6,.,.,TRBJ1-6,CASSRTGPGGGPLHF,TGTGCCAGCAGTAGGACCGGGCCCGGCGGGGGGCCCCTCCACTTT
TRBV5-1,.,.,TRBJ2-1,CASSRRAGEDEQFF,TGCGCCAGCAGCCGAAGGGCAGGGGAGGATGAGCAGTTCTTC
TRBV7-9,TRBD1,.,TRBJ2-7,CASSDRGPVEQYF,TGTGCCAGCAGCGACAGGGGGCCCGTCGAGCAGTACTTC
TRBV5-4,.,.,TRBJ2-6,CASRLQSRGGANVLTF,TGTGCCAGCAGGTTACAGTCTCGGGGTGGGGCCAACGTCCTGACTTTC
TRBV28,TRBD1,.,TRBJ2-4,CASSARGSAKNIQYF,TGTGCCAGCAGTGCCAGGGGGAGCGCCAAAAACATTCAGTACTTC
TRBV15,.,.,TRBJ1-2,CATSRDGNRGYTF,TGTGCCACCAGCAGGGACGGGAATCGTGGCTACACCTTC
TRBV29-1,TRBD2,.,TRBJ2-1,CSTSGTTYNEQFF,TGCAGCACAAGCGGGACCACCTACAATGAGCAGTTCTTC
TRBV7-3,.,once,TRBJ2-1,CASSRTAIPYNEQFF,TGTGCCAGCAGCCGGACTGCGATACCCTACAATGAGCAGTTCTTC
TRBV6-1,TRBD2,.,TRBJ2-1,CASRPGGGRGGEQFF,TGTGCCAGCAGACCTGGAGGCGGGAGAGGCGGTGAGCAGTTCTTC
TRBV18,.,.,TRBJ2-7,CASSPPRDGRFNEQYF,TGTGCCAGCTCACCACCCCGCGACGGGAGATTCAACGAGCAGTACTTC
TRBV18,TRBD1,.,TRBJ1-6,CASSPGTGGSPLHF,TGTGCCAGCTCACCAGGGACAGGGGGATCACCCCTCCACTTT
TRBV28,TRBD1,.,TRBJ2-3,CASSLRGTGGATQYF,TGTGCCAGCAGTTTACGTGGGACAGGGGGGGCTACGCAGTATTTT
TRBV4-1,.,.,TRBJ2-7,CASSQVPTGLPSSYEQYF,TGCGCCAGCAGCCAAGTACCTACCGGGCTCCCTAGCTCCTACGAGCAGTACTTC
TRBV6-1,.,.,TRBJ1-5,CASSLMEQPQHF,TGTGCCAGCAGTCTAATGGAGCAGCCCCAGCATTTT
TRBV5-1,TRBD2,.,TRBJ2-7,CASSLPRTSGSYEQYF,TGCGCCAGCAGCCTGCCCCGGACTAGCGGTTCCTACGAGCAGTACTTC
TRBV21-1,.,once,TRBJ2-1,CASSTRDTDYNEQFF,TGTGCCAGCAGCACCCGGGACACCGATTACAATGAGCAGTTCTTC
TRBV2,.,medium-sized,TRBJ2-7,CASSAGVGEQYF,TGTGCCAGCAGTGCAGGGGTCGGCGAGCAGTACTTC